This TCR beta chain was obtained from a study of OX40 agonist ivuxolimab in advanced cancers. Study information: Three patients had partial responses: one hepatocellular carcinoma, two cutaneous melanoma.

Germline values: CDR1 SGDLS, CDR2 YYNGEE. Deletions cut 3 bases from V and 6 bases from J, with 23 bases between. The CDR3 consists of 17 residues. The data were produced by immunoSEQ multiplex PCR, yet TCRdb's version contains in-frame clones alone and is incomplete. The sample has 50,000 or so clones; about 93% are singletons. The chain links TRBV9 to TRBJ2-3; D is possibly TRBD2 (6 bases). Sequences were derived from CD4+ or CD8+ T cells sorted from blood, sampled in a trial of the OX40 agonist ivuxolimab. This receptor was identified in an adult with an advanced solid tumor such as melanoma, head and neck, liver or kidney cancer. The CDR3 protein is CASSGGTLPGAYDTQYF. The CDR3 DNA reads as TGTGCCAGCAGCGGGGGGACTCTGCCTGGGGCCTACGATACGCAGTATTTT. The complete variable domain, with remaining parts taken from reference TRBV9 and TRBJ2-3, reads DSGVTQTPKHLITATGQRVTLRCSPRSGDLSVYWYQQSLDQGLQFLIQYYNGEERAKGNILERFSAQQFPDLHSELNLSSLELGDSALYFCASSGGTLPGAYDTQYFGPGTRLTVL.